This record covers a single TCR beta chain. What it recognizes is unknown. It was healthy bone marrow donors who served as donors. The CDR3 loop spans 15 amino acids. Per germline, CDR1 LNHDA and CDR2 SQIVND (reference sequence). V dropped 5 bases and J dropped 4; count of bases not matched to a gene: 6. This entry belongs to a study of cytomegalovirus exposure and HLA in healthy donors. Study details: Early released data had about 80 million unique TCRs, all coming from HLA-typed donors. There were some 410 genotyped donors. Of these, 81% fell in the genetic ancestry cluster associated with self-reported Caucasian donors.

The PCR used 60 Vbeta and 13 Jbeta primers. The data were produced by immunoSEQ multiplex PCR, yet TCRdb's version contains in-frame clones alone and is incomplete. Of around 200,000 clones listed, over 60% were seen once; the top ten hold less than 2.5%. Study-level results: Researchers left out some V segments, among them TRBV6-2 and TRBV6-3, as indistinguishable.

Sequencing was carried out using PBMCs. The TCR originated in a woman aged 45-65 years in good health and CMV-seronegative. The gene calls are TRBV19 and TRBJ2-5; 11 positions match TRBD2. The DNA for the CDR3 is TGTGCCAGTAGTCGGCTAGCGGGAGGAGGAGAGACCCAGTACTTC. The encoded protein is CASSRLAGGGETQYF.